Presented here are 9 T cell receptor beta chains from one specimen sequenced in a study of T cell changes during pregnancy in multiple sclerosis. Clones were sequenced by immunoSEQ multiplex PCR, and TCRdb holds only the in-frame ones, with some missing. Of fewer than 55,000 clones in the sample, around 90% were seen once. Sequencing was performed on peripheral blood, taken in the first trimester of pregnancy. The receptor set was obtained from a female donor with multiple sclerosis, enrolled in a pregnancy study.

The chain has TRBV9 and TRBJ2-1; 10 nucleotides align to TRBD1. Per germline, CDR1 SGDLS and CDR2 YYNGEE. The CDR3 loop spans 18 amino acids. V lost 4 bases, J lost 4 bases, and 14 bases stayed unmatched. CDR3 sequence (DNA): TGTGCCAGCAGCCGTACGAGTTCCGGGACAGGGGTGTACAATGAGCAGTTCTTC. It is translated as CASSRTSSGTGVYNEQFF.

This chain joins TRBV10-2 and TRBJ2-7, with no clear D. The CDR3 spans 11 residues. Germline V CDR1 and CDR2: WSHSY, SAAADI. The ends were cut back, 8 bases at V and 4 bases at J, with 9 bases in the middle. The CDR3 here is CASAMLYEQYF. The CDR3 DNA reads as TGCGCCAGCGCTATGTTATACGAGCAGTACTTC.

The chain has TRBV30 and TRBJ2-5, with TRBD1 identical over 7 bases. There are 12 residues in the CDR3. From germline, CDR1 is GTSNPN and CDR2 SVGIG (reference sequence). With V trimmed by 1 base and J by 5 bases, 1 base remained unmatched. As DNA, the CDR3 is TGTGCCTGGAGTGGACAGGGTGAGACCCAGTACTTC. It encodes CAWSGQGETQYF. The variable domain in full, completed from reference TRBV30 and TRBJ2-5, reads SQTIHQWPATLVQPVGSPLSLECTVEGTSNPNLYWYRQAAGRGLQLLFYSVGIGQISSEVPQNLSASRPQDRQFILSSKKLLLSDSGFYLCAWSGQGETQYFGPGTRLLVL.

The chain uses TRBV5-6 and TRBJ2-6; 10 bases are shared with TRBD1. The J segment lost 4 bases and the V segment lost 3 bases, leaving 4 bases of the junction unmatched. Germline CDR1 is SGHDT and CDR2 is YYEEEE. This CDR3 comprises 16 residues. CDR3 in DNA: TGTGCCAGCAGCTCGACAGGGGGCTGGGGGGCCAACGTCCTGACTTTC. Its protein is CASSSTGGWGANVLTF.

CDR3 DNA sequence: TGCGCCAGCAGCTTCGGAGGTTCTAATGAAAAACTGTTTTTT. This translates into CASSFGGSNEKLFF. The chain has TRBV5-1 and TRBJ1-4; D is unclear. Trimming took off 2 bases at V and 3 bases at J, with 8 bases between the two ends. Germline CDR1 SGHRS, CDR2 YFSETQ. This CDR3 comprises 14 residues.

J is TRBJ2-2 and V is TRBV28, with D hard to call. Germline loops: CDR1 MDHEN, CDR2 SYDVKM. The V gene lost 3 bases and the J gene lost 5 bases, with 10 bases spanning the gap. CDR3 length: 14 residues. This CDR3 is CASSFAAGTGELFF. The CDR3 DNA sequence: TGTGCCAGCAGTTTCGCGGCCGGGACCGGGGAGCTGTTTTTT.

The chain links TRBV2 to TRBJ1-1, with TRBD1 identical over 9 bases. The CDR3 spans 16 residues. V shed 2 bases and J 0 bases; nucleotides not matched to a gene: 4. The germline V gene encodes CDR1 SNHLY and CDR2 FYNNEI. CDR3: CASSEWTGVLNTEAFF. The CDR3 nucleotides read TGTGCCAGCAGTGAATGGACAGGGGTTTTGAACACTGAAGCTTTCTTT.

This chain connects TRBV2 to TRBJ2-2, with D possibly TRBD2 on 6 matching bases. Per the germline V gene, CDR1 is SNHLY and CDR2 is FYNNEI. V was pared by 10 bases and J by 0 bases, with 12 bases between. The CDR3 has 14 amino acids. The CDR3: CATTGTSNTGELFF. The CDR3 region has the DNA TGTGCCACTACCGGGACTTCGAACACCGGGGAGCTGTTTTTT.

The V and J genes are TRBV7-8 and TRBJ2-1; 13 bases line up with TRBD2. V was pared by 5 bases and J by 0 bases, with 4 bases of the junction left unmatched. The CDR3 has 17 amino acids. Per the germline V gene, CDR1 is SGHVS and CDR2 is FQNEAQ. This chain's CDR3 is CASSLGLAGSSYNEQFF. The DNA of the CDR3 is TGTGCCAGCAGCCTGGGACTAGCGGGGAGCTCCTACAATGAGCAGTTCTTC.